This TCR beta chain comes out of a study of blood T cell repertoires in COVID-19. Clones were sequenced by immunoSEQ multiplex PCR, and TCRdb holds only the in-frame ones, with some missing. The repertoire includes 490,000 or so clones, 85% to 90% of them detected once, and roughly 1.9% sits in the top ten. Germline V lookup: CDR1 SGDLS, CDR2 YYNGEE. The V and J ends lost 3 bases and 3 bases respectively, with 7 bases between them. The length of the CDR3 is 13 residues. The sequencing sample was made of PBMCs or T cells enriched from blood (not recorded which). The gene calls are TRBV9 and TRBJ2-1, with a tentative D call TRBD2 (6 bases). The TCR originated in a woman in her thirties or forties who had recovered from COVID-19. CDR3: CASSGTNYNEQFF. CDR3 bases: TGTGCCAGCAGCGGGACTAACTACAATGAGCAGTTCTTC.